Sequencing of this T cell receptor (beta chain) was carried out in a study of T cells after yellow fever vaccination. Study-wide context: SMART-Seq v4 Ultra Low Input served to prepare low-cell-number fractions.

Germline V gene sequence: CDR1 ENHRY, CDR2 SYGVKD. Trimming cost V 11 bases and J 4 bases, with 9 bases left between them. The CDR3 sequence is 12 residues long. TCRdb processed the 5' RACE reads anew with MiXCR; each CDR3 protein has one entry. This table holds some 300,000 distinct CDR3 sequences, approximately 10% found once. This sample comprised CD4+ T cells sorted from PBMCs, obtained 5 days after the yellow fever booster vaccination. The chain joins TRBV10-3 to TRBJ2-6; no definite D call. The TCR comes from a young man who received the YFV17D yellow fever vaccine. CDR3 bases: TGTGCCGCCGGCGGAGGGGCCAACGTCCTGACTTTC. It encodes CAAGGGANVLTF.